This T cell receptor beta chain was identified in a study of OX40 agonist ivuxolimab in advanced cancers. Study-level background: Cohort: 80% to 85% men, mean age about 60, aged about 20 to 79. Of the participants, around 39% had some prior anti-PD-1, anti-PD-L1 or anti-CTLA-4 therapy, which was allowed.

Trimming stripped 4 bases from V and 2 bases from J, with 12 bases between. The CDR3 length is 14 residues. Germline V gene sequence: CDR1 SGHNT, CDR2 YYREEE (reference sequence). The method was immunoSEQ multiplex PCR; TCRdb's version includes in-frame clones alone and lacks a portion of them. The sample lists some 70,000 clones, 80% to 90% occurring once. Findings and caveats of the study: Antigen specificity was not determined for the expanded peripheral T cells.

This clone was seen once. Its target is unknown. V gene TRBV5-4 combines with J gene TRBJ1-2; TRBD1 is a possible D gene (6 bases). This TCR was sampled from an adult with an advanced solid tumor such as melanoma, head and neck, liver or kidney cancer. Sequenced here: CD4+ or CD8+ T cells sorted from blood, sampled in a trial of the OX40 agonist ivuxolimab. Here the CDR3 reads CASSRTVQNYGYTF. DNA of the CDR3: TGTGCCAGCAGCAGGACAGTTCAAAACTATGGCTACACCTTC. Using reference TRBV5-4 and TRBJ1-2 for the parts outside the CDR3, the full variable domain is ETGVTQSPTHLIKTRGQQVTLRCSSQSGHNTVSWYQQALGQGPQFIFQYYREEENGRGNFPPRFSGLQFPNYSSELNVNALELDDSALYLCASSRTVQNYGYTFGSGTRLTVV.